The 26 T cell receptor beta chains below were found in one sample sequenced in a study of T-cell memory formation after mild COVID-19. Using its own MiXCR run on the 5' RACE reads, TCRdb lists one record per CDR3 protein. Of fewer than 450,000 distinct CDR3 sequences in the sample, less than 25% were seen once. Sequenced sample: PBMCs or a T cell subset sorted from them (not recorded which). The receptors originated from an adult woman who had mild COVID-19 (a few samples of this study predate the infection). Cell type and time point are not known.

The chain uses TRBV29-1 and TRBJ2-3; maybe TRBD2 (7 bases). Germline V gene sequence: CDR1 SQVTM, CDR2 ANQGSEA. The CDR3 extends over 14 amino acids. The V end was cut by 4 bases, the J end by 2 bases, with 13 bases between. This CDR3 is CSVGGLADTDTQYF. The CDR3 coding sequence is TGCAGCGTTGGGGGGCTAGCGGACACAGATACGCAGTATTTT.

The gene calls are TRBV5-1 and TRBJ2-3; 9 bases agree with TRBD2. The V gene end was trimmed by 6 bases and the J gene end by 4 bases; junction bases not matched to a gene: 3. The CDR3 sequence is 13 residues long. The V gene's germline CDR1 is SGHRS and CDR2 YFSETQ. CDR3 loop: CASTERGADTQYF. In nucleotides, the CDR3 is TGCGCCAGCACCGAGCGGGGGGCAGATACGCAGTATTTT.

The V call is TRBV7-9, the J call TRBJ2-3, with TRBD2 as a possible D gene (6 bases). The germline gives CDR1 SEHNR, CDR2 FQNEAQ (reference sequence). V was trimmed by 2 bases and J by 2 bases, leaving 11 bases between them. CDR3 length: 15 amino acids. The CDR3 loop reads CASSLISGHTDTQYF. Written as DNA, the CDR3 is TGTGCCAGCAGCTTAATTAGCGGTCACACAGATACGCAGTATTTT.

This clonotype came up a few times. The chain recombines TRBV6-1 with TRBJ2-7; tentatively, D is TRBD1 or TRBD2 (5 bases each). V was cut by 7 bases and J by 0 bases, with 13 bases left in between. CDR3 length: 14 residues. Germline-derived CDR1 and CDR2 are MNHNS and SASEGT. CDR3 sequence reads: CASITGTASYEQYF. The CDR3 nucleotides are TGTGCCAGCATTACCGGGACGGCCTCCTACGAGCAGTACTTC.

This clonotype was detected a few times. V and J are TRBV5-4 and TRBJ1-6; D is uncertain. V lost 0 bases and J 8 bases, leaving 6 bases between the germline ends. Germline values: CDR1 SGHNT, CDR2 YYREEE (reference sequence). CDR3 length: 13 amino acids. CDR3 in DNA: TGTGCCAGCAGCTTGGATCGGTATTCACCCCTCCACTTT. As protein: CASSLDRYSPLHF.

The J gene is TRBJ2-1, the V gene TRBV20-1; 7 positions match TRBD1. CDR1 and CDR2 (germline): DFQATT, SNEGSKA (reference sequence). The CDR3 has 13 amino acids. After removal of 8 bases from V and 2 bases from J, the junction contained 6 bases not matched to a gene. CDR3 region: CSPGTEPYNEQFF. As DNA, the CDR3 is TGCAGTCCGGGGACAGAGCCCTACAATGAGCAGTTCTTC.

The sample holds many counts of this clonotype. The chain links TRBV29-1 to TRBJ2-7; D assignment may be TRBD1 or TRBD2 (5 bases each). V was pared by 7 bases and J by 0 bases, with 13 bases between. CDR3 size: 13 residues. CDR1 and CDR2 (germline): SQVTM, ANQGSEA. CDR3 protein: CSALPGGSYEQYF. The CDR3 DNA reads as TGCAGCGCTCTGCCTGGGGGCTCCTACGAGCAGTACTTC.

This clonotype was detected only a few times. The CDR3 region has the DNA TGTGCCAGCCTCCGGGACAACACCGGGGAGCTGTTTTTT. Its translation: CASLRDNTGELFF. The chain carries TRBV6-2 or TRBV6-3 and TRBJ2-2; D may correspond to TRBD1 or TRBD2 (5 bases each). Trimming took 8 bases from V and 2 from J, leaving 9 bases between them. Germline CDR1 MNHEY, CDR2 SVGEGT. The CDR3 has 13 amino acids.

V usage is TRBV5-1 and J usage is TRBJ2-3, with D tentatively TRBD2 (6 bases). This CDR3 is built from 14 residues. Deletions cut 4 bases from V and 6 bases from J, with 15 bases between. Germline CDR1 SGHRS, CDR2 YFSETQ. The CDR3 coding sequence is TGCGCCAGCAGCCGGGGCGGGGTCGGCGATACGCAGTATTTT. Amino acids: CASSRGGVGDTQYF. Together with reference TRBV5-1 and TRBJ2-3, the CDR3 gives the full variable domain: KAGVTQTPRYLIKTRGQQVTLSCSPISGHRSVSWYQQTPGQGLQFLFEYFSETQRNKGNFPGRFSGRQFSNSRSEMNVSTLELGDSALYLCASSRGGVGDTQYFGPGTRLTVL.

This clonotype was seen ten or more times. This rearrangement joins TRBV5-1 to TRBJ2-5; TRBD2 matches 9 bases. Trimming at V came to 1 base and at J to 5 bases, leaving 3 bases not matched to a gene. Germline assignment: CDR1 SGHRS and CDR2 YFSETQ. CDR3 length: 14 amino acids. The CDR3 DNA reads TGCGCCAGCAGCTTGCGAACTAGCGGGGAGACCCAGTACTTC. Translating it yields CASSLRTSGETQYF.

The chain is built from TRBV15 and TRBJ1-2, with a possible D match to TRBD1 (5 bases). V was cut by 0 bases and J by 8 bases, with 25 bases left in between. This CDR3 spans 18 amino acids. CDR1 LNHNV and CDR2 YYDKDF come from the germline V gene (reference sequence). In DNA, the CDR3 is TGTGCCACCAGCAGAGATGTTGGAACAGGTCTGTTCTCGGACGGCTACACCTTC. Translating it yields CATSRDVGTGLFSDGYTF.

This clonotype was seen repeatedly, ten times or more. The chain uses TRBV4-2 and TRBJ2-7, with TRBD1 as a possible D gene (5 bases). The CDR3 loop spans 13 amino acids. Trimming stripped 0 bases from V and 3 bases from J, with 6 bases between. Germline V gives CDR1 LGHNA, CDR2 YNFKEQ. The CDR3 loop is CASSQDQGYEQYF. The CDR3 nucleotides read TGTGCCAGCAGCCAAGATCAGGGCTACGAGCAGTACTTC.

This clonotype was seen a few times. This sequence joins TRBV7-9 and TRBJ1-5; no definite D call. This CDR3 has 16 residues. Trimming removed 1 base from V and 2 bases from J, with 12 bases in between. From germline, CDR1 is SEHNR and CDR2 FQNEAQ (reference sequence). The chain's CDR3 is CASSLEWGDGNQPQHF. DNA for the CDR3: TGTGCCAGCAGCTTAGAATGGGGTGACGGCAATCAGCCCCAGCATTTT.

This clonotype came up a few times. V usage is TRBV7-8 and J usage is TRBJ2-2, with D unresolved. This CDR3 has 15 residues. Deletions cut 1 base from V and 5 bases from J, with 11 bases between. Germline V gene data show CDR1 as SGHVS and CDR2 as FQNEAQ. CDR3 in DNA: TGTGCCAGCAGCTTAGACGGAATCGGGACCGGGGAGCTGTTTTTT. This sequence encodes CASSLDGIGTGELFF.

The rearrangement links TRBV7-8 to TRBJ2-1; 7 positions agree with TRBD1. Germline CDR1 and CDR2: SGHVS and FQNEAQ. V shed 5 bases and J 6 bases; nucleotides not matched to a gene: 4. The CDR3 loop spans 13 amino acids. The CDR3: CASSRHRGNEQFF. In nucleotides, the CDR3 is TGTGCCAGCAGCCGTCACAGGGGCAATGAGCAGTTCTTC.

This clonotype was found a few times. J is TRBJ2-7 and V is TRBV29-1; D is undetermined. The CDR3 has 11 residues. Trimming cost V 5 bases and J 3 bases, with 8 bases left between them. The germline V gene has CDR1 SQVTM and CDR2 ANQGSEA. In DNA, the CDR3 is TGCAGCGTTCTGGGCAGCTACGAGCAGTACTTC. Encoded protein: CSVLGSYEQYF.

This clonotype showed up just a few times. This chain connects TRBV24-1 to TRBJ1-1; D is unclear. The CDR3 is 13 amino acids. Trimming left V 5 bases short and J 2 bases short, with 8 bases between. Germline V gene sequence: CDR1 KGHDR, CDR2 SFDVKD. CDR3 residues: CATSGSGNTEAFF. CDR3 bases: TGTGCCACCAGTGGATCCGGTAACACTGAAGCTTTCTTT.

The chain joins TRBV6-2 or TRBV6-3 to TRBJ2-7, with TRBD2 matching over 7 bases. CDR1 is MNHEY and CDR2 is SVGEGT in the germline V gene. The CDR3 consists of 15 residues. J gave up 2 bases and V 2 bases, and 6 bases lay outside the gene matches. The CDR3 region has the DNA TGTGCCAGCAGTTACCGCGGGAGTGTTCCCTACGAGCAGTACTTC. Amino acids: CASSYRGSVPYEQYF.

This clonotype was counted between two and nine times. The chain recombines TRBV7-2 with TRBJ1-2; 7 nucleotides align to TRBD1. The germline CDR1 and CDR2 sequences are SGHTA and FQGNSA. This CDR3 is built from 15 residues. The V gene end was trimmed by 2 bases and the J gene end by 0 bases; junction bases not matched to a gene: 3. DNA for the CDR3: TGTGCCAGCAGCTTACAGGGGGAAGCTAACTATGGCTACACCTTC. This codes for CASSLQGEANYGYTF.

This clonotype came up a few times. The V gene is TRBV5-1, the J gene TRBJ2-1; maybe TRBD2 (5 bases). Germline V gives CDR1 SGHRS, CDR2 YFSETQ. The CDR3 totals 14 residues. V was clipped by 0 bases and J by 12 bases, with 16 bases between them. This chain's CDR3 is CASSLAVEGGGQFF. The DNA of the CDR3 is TGCGCCAGCAGCTTGGCCGTGGAAGGAGGTGGGCAGTTCTTC. The full variable domain, completed using reference TRBV5-1 and TRBJ2-1, is KAGVTQTPRYLIKTRGQQVTLSCSPISGHRSVSWYQQTPGQGLQFLFEYFSETQRNKGNFPGRFSGRQFSNSRSEMNVSTLELGDSALYLCASSLAVEGGGQFFGPGTRLTVL.

This clonotype was seen a few times. The CDR3 sequence: CASSYSLAGVQETQYF. CDR3 nucleotide sequence: TGTGCCAGCAGTTACAGTCTAGCGGGAGTTCAAGAGACCCAGTACTTC. The chain links TRBV6-5 to TRBJ2-5; TRBD2 matches 10 bases. The CDR3 is made up of 16 amino acids. Germline V gene sequence: CDR1 MNHEY, CDR2 SVGAGI. V shed 2 bases and J 2 bases; nucleotides not matched to a gene: 5.

The J gene is TRBJ1-5, the V gene TRBV4-1; D may be TRBD1 (5 bases). Germline loops: CDR1 MGHRA, CDR2 YSYEKL. CDR3 length: 15 residues. Trimming took off 6 bases at V and 2 bases at J, with 14 bases between the two ends. Here the CDR3 reads CASRGAGEGNQPQHF. The CDR3 DNA is TGCGCCAGCAGAGGGGCGGGAGAGGGCAATCAGCCCCAGCATTTT.

The gene calls are TRBV7-8 and TRBJ2-5; the D gene could be TRBD1 or TRBD2 (5 bases each). V was trimmed by 11 bases and J by 0 bases, leaving 10 bases between them. This CDR3 is built from 12 residues. CDR1 is SGHVS, CDR2 FQNEAQ, per germline. In DNA form, the CDR3 reads TGTGCCGGGAGAGGGGACCAAGAGACCCAGTACTTC. Translation: CAGRGDQETQYF.

This clonotype was counted a few times. This chain connects TRBV7-6 to TRBJ2-1; D gene unclear. CDR3 length: 14 residues. V lost 8 bases, J lost 4 bases, and 15 bases lay in between. CDR1 is SGHVS, CDR2 FNYEAQ, per germline. The CDR3 nucleotides are TGTGCCAGCCTACCTTACCAGGCATACAATGAGCAGTTCTTC. Translation: CASLPYQAYNEQFF.

This clonotype turned up a few times. This chain links TRBV24-1 with TRBJ2-5; 10 bases map to TRBD1. Germline-derived CDR1 and CDR2 are KGHDR and SFDVKD. Germline trimming cut 6 bases from V and 5 bases from J; bases unmatched to any gene: 2. CDR3 length equals 13 residues. The CDR3 DNA reads TGTGCCACCAGTCGGGACAGGGGTGAGACCCAGTACTTC. This encodes CATSRDRGETQYF.

This clonotype turned up a few times. The V and J genes are TRBV11-2 and TRBJ2-7; D perhaps matches TRBD1 (6 bases). The CDR3 runs 14 residues. Germline CDR1 SGHAT, CDR2 FQNNGV. Between the trimmed V and J ends, which lost 5 bases and 3 bases, there was a span of 14 bases. Here the CDR3 reads CASSQWTVSYEQYF. The CDR3 coding sequence is TGTGCCAGCAGCCAGTGGACAGTAAGCTACGAGCAGTACTTC.